The 9 T cell receptor beta chains below all came from one sample that was sequenced in a study of shared clonotypes between healthy human individuals. TCRdb's copy holds only in-frame clones and misses some; the assay was immunoSEQ multiplex PCR. The table has about 1.1 million clones, roughly 74% seen once. Sequences were obtained from memory CD4+ T cells from PBMCs. Indicated subset: CD45RA-negative fraction. The receptors stem from a man younger than 30 in good health. Some clones in this sample may be carry-over from other donors' samples.

The chain has TRBV4-1 and TRBJ2-1, with TRBD2 identical over 7 bases. V lost 6 bases to trimming and J lost 7 bases; unmatched junction nucleotides: 12. CDR1 is MGHRA, CDR2 YSYEKL, per germline. This CDR3 has 15 residues. The CDR3: CASRTPGTGGNEQFF. Here the CDR3 DNA reads TGCGCCAGCAGGACTCCCGGGACGGGGGGAAATGAGCAGTTCTTC.

The sample holds a few counts of this clone. The J gene is TRBJ1-5, the V gene TRBV19; D is uncertain. CDR1 LNHDA and CDR2 SQIVND come from the germline V gene (reference sequence). The ends were cut back, 3 bases at V and 2 bases at J, with 14 bases in the middle. The CDR3 has 16 residues. CDR3 amino acids: CASSILAGRRNQPQHF. For the CDR3, the DNA is TGTGCCAGTAGTATTCTCGCGGGCAGACGCAATCAGCCCCAGCATTTT.

The sample holds a few counts of this clone. The chain links TRBV28 to TRBJ2-7, with D perhaps given as TRBD1 or TRBD2 (5 bases each). Germline CDR1 reads MDHEN; CDR2 reads SYDVKM. The CDR3 length is 14 residues. V was trimmed by 6 bases and J by 4 bases, leaving 16 bases between them. CDR3 nucleotides: TGTGCCAGCAGCATATCCGGGACCGTATACGAGCAGTACTTC. It encodes CASSISGTVYEQYF. The full variable domain, its missing parts supplied by reference TRBV28 and TRBJ2-7, is DVKVTQSSRYLVKRTGEKVFLECVQDMDHENMFWYRQDPGLGLRLIYFSYDVKMKEKGDIPEGYSVSREKKERFSLILESASTNQTSMYLCASSISGTVYEQYFGPGTRLTVT.

The chain recombines TRBV5-1 with TRBJ1-2, with D maybe TRBD1 (5 bases). From germline, CDR1 is SGHRS and CDR2 YFSETQ. V dropped 4 bases and J dropped 2 bases, with 15 bases sitting between them. This CDR3 spans 15 amino acids. Here the CDR3 DNA reads TGCGCCAGCAGCCTCCTAGGGACGGGGAACTATGGCTACACCTTC. Translation: CASSLLGTGNYGYTF. Full variable domain (remainder filled in from reference TRBV5-1 and TRBJ1-2): KAGVTQTPRYLIKTRGQQVTLSCSPISGHRSVSWYQQTPGQGLQFLFEYFSETQRNKGNFPGRFSGRQFSNSRSEMNVSTLELGDSALYLCASSLLGTGNYGYTFGSGTRLTVV.

The chain recombines TRBV5-1 with TRBJ2-5; D is possibly TRBD1 (7 bases). The CDR3 has 16 residues. Germline loops: CDR1 SGHRS, CDR2 YFSETQ. V lost 7 bases and J lost 4, with 23 bases in between. The CDR3 reads CASAQMQGGLGETQYF. CDR3 coding DNA: TGCGCCAGCGCCCAAATGCAGGGGGGATTGGGAGAGACCCAGTACTTC.

The chain couples TRBV4-1 to TRBJ2-5; possible D gene TRBD2, 7 bases. The CDR3 spans 15 residues. V lost 3 bases, J lost 2 bases, and 13 bases lay in between. In germline, CDR1 is MGHRA, CDR2 YSYEKL. The CDR3 nucleotides are TGCGCCAGCAGCCAGGGGGGGGCGATACAAGAGACCCAGTACTTC. Translating gives CASSQGGAIQETQYF.

This chain uses TRBV10-2 with TRBJ2-7, with 9 bases identical to TRBD2. Trimming cost V 4 bases and J 2 bases; bases outside gene matches: 9. This CDR3 is built from 16 residues. Germline lookup yields CDR1 WSHSY and CDR2 SAAADI. The CDR3 here is CASSGLSGSPTYEQYF. The CDR3 DNA follows: TGCGCCAGCAGTGGACTTAGCGGGAGCCCGACCTACGAGCAGTACTTC.

The V call is TRBV5-1, the J call TRBJ2-1, with TRBD2 identical over 7 bases. V lost 3 bases, J lost 0 bases, and 3 bases stayed unmatched. The CDR3 consists of 15 residues. Germline loops: CDR1 SGHRS, CDR2 YFSETQ. CDR3 protein: CASSSASGSYNEQFF. CDR3 nucleotide sequence: TGCGCCAGCAGCTCCGCTAGCGGCTCCTACAATGAGCAGTTCTTC.

The rearrangement joins TRBV5-1 to TRBJ1-2, with D possibly matching TRBD1 (5 bases). The V end was cut by 0 bases, the J end by 1 base, with 13 bases between. This CDR3 comprises 16 residues. CDR1 SGHRS and CDR2 YFSETQ come from the germline V gene. CDR3 nucleotides: TGCGCCAGCAGCTTGGCCCCCTCAGGGAATAACTATGGCTACACCTTC. It encodes CASSLAPSGNNYGYTF.